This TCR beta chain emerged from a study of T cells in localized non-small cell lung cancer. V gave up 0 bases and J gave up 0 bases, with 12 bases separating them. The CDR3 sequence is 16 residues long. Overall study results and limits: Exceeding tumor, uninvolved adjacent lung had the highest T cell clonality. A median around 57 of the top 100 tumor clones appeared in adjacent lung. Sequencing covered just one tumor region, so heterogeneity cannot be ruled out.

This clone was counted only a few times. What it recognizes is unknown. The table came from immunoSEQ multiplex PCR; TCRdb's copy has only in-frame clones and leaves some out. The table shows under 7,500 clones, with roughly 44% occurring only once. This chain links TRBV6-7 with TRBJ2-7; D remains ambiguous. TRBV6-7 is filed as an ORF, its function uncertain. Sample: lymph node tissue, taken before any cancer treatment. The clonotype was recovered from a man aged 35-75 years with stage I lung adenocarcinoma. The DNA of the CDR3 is TGTGCCAGCAGTTACTCGAATTATGGCCCCTCCTACGAGCAGTACTTC. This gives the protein CASSYSNYGPSYEQYF.